This T cell receptor beta chain was observed in a study of T cells in tuberculosis. Overall study: Sequenced TCRs come from CD1B-GMM tetramer-binding T cells. Broader study findings: Shorter CDR3-alpha in active tuberculosis partly drove smaller distances.

CDR1 MNHNS and CDR2 SASEGT come from the germline V gene. V was clipped by 4 bases and J by 10 bases; unmatched bases: 9. The CDR3 has 15 amino acids. The time point denotes: new active TB diagnosis, blood taken before or within 7 days of starting treatment. Confirmation came from sputum smear and/or culture positivity for M. tuberculosis. The protocol was immunoSEQ multiplex PCR, while the TCRdb copy is restricted to in-frame clones and leaves out a portion. The sample gives about 34,000 clones, approximately 89% of which show up once; 2.4% is in the top ten. Regarding this clone: Its specificity is unknown.

The gene calls are TRBV6-1 and TRBJ1-6, with 8 bases matching TRBD1. This TCR was recovered from an adult with tuberculosis. This material consisted of PBMCs, taken at tuberculosis diagnosis. This CDR3 is CASSAVTGVDSPLHF. The CDR3 nucleotides are TGTGCCAGCAGTGCCGTGACAGGGGTGGACTCACCCCTCCACTTT.